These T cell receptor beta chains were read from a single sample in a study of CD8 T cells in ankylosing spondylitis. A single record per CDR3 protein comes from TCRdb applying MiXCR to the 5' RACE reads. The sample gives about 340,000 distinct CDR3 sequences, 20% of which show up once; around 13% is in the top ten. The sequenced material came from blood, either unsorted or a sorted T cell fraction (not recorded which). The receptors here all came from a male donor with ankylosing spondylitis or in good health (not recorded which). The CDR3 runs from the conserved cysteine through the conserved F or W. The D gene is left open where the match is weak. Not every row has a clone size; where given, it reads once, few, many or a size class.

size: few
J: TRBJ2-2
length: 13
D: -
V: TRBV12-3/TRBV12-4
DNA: TGTGCCAGCAGTTACGGGGTGGCCGGGGAGCTGTTTTTT
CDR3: CASSYGVAGELFF

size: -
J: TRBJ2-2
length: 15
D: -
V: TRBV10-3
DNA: TGTGCCATCAGTGAGACAGGGAAGGGCACCGGGGAGCTGTTTTTT
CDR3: CAISETGKGTGELFF

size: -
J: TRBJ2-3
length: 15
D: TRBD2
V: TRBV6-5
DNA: TGTGCCAGCAGTTTGAGCGGGGACCCTCACGATACGCAGTATTTT
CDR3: CASSLSGDPHDTQYF

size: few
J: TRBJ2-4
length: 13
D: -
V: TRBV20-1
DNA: TGCAGTGCTAGAGTATACCAGAAAAACATTCAGTACTTC
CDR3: CSARVYQKNIQYF

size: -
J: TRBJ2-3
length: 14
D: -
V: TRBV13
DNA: TGTGCCAGCAGCTTATCAGGGACCGCAGATACGCAGTATTTT
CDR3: CASSLSGTADTQYF

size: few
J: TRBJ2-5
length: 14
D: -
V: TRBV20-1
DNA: TGCAGTGCTGCCCGGGAAAGGGTCCAAGAGACCCAGTACTTC
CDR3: CSAARERVQETQYF

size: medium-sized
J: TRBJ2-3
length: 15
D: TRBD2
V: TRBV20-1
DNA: TGCAGTGCTAGGGGCGGCGGGGGGGCAGCAGATACGCAGTATTTT
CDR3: CSARGGGGAADTQYF

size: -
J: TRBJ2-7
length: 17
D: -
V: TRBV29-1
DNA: TGCAGCGTTGGCGGGTCATGGGCAGGGACTGAAGCCTACGAGCAGTACTTC
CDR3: CSVGGSWAGTEAYEQYF

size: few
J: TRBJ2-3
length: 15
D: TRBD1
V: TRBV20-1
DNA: TGCAGTGCTAGCCGGGACAGGGAAGTTGCAGATACGCAGTATTTT
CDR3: CSASRDREVADTQYF

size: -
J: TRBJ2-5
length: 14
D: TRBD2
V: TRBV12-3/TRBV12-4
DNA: TGTGCCAGCAAAACGGGCGGGGGACAAGAGACCCAGTACTTC
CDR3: CASKTGGGQETQYF

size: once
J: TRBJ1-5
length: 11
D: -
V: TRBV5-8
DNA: TGTGCCAGCAGCTTCGATCAGCCCCAGCATTTT
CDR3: CASSFDQPQHF

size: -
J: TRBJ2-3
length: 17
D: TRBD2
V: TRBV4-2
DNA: TGTGCCAGCAGCCAAGCGGGAGGTCTATCTGCGGCAGATACGCAGTATTTT
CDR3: CASSQAGGLSAADTQYF

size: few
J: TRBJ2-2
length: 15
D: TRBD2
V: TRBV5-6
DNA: TGTGCCAGCAGCCTGAGCGGGGGGAACACCGGGGAGCTGTTTTTT
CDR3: CASSLSGGNTGELFF

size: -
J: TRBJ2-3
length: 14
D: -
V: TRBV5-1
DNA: TGCGCCAGCAGCTCCTGGGGGGGCACAGATACGCAGTATTTT
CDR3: CASSSWGGTDTQYF

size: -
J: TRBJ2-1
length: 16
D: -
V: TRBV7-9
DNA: TGTGCCAGCAGCCTTAGAGGGGTTGGCAGGGACAATGAGCAGTTCTTC
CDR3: CASSLRGVGRDNEQFF

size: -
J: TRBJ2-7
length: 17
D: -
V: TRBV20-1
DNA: TGCAGTGCTAGAGATCCGGTCGGACAGGACTACTCCTACGAGCAGTACTTC
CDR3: CSARDPVGQDYSYEQYF

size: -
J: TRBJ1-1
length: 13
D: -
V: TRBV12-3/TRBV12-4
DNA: TGTGCCAGCAGCTATTACGACGGCCCTGAAGCTTTCTTT
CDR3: CASSYYDGPEAFF

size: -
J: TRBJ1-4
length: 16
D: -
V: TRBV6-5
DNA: TGTGCCAGCAGTTATCATATGGAGGTTTCTGAAGAAAAACTGTTTTTT
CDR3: CASSYHMEVSEEKLFF

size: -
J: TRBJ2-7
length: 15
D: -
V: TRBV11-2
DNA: TGTGCCAGCAGCTTAGACAGAATTAGCTCCTACGAGCAGTACTTC
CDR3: CASSLDRISSYEQYF

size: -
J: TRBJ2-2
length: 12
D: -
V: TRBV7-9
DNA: TGTGCCAGCAGCTTTGGTGGTACGGAGCTGTTTTTT
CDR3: CASSFGGTELFF

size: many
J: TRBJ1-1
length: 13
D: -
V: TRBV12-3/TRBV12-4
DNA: TGTGCCAGCAGCTTAGGGGGGAACACTGAAGCTTTCTTT
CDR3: CASSLGGNTEAFF

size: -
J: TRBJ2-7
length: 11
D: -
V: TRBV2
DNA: TGTGCCGGAACACAGGGCGCCGAGCAGTACTTC
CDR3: CAGTQGAEQYF

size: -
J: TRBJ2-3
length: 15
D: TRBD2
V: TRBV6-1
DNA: TGTGCCAGCGCCGGGACTAGCGGGGGACCAGATACGCAGTATTTT
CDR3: CASAGTSGGPDTQYF

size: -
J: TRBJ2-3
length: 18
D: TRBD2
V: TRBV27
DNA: TGTGCCAGCAGTCCCTGGCTAGCGGGGGGGGAACTCACAGATACGCAGTATTTT
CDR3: CASSPWLAGGELTDTQYF

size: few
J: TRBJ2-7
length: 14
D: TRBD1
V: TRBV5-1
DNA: TGCGCCAGCAGCACGGGACAGGGGTTTGGAGAGCAGTACTTC
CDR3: CASSTGQGFGEQYF

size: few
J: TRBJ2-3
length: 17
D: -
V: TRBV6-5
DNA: TGTGCCAGCAGTTACTCGACTCTGTCCTCTAGCACAGATACGCAGTATTTT
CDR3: CASSYSTLSSSTDTQYF

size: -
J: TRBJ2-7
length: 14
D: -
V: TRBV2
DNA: TGTGCCAGCAGTGAATCCCCAGGGGACTACGAGCAGTACTTC
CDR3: CASSESPGDYEQYF

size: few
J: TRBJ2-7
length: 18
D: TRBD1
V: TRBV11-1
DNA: TGTGCCAGCAGCTCGACGTTATGGACAGGGGGGGTCTCCTACGAGCAGTACTTC
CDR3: CASSSTLWTGGVSYEQYF

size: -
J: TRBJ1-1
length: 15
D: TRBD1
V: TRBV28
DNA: TGTGCCAGCAGTTCGGGAAGAGTGGACAGGCTTGAAGCTTTCTTT
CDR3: CASSSGRVDRLEAFF

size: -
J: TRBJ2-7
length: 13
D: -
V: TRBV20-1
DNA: TGCAGTGTCCGAGGTGCAGCCCTCTACGAGCAGTACTTC
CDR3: CSVRGAALYEQYF

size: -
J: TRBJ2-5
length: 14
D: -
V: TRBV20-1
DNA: TGCAGTGCTAGAGATCGGACCTTACAAGAGACCCAGTACTTC
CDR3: CSARDRTLQETQYF

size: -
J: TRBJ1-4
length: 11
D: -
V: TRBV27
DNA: TGTGCCAGCGGCACTAATGAAAAACTGTTTTTT
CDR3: CASGTNEKLFF

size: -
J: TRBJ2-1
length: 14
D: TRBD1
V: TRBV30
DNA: TGTGCCTGGAGTACGGGACAGACGTGGGTTGAGCAGTTCTTC
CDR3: CAWSTGQTWVEQFF

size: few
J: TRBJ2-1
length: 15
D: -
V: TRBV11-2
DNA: TGTGCCAGCAGCTTGTACGGGGAAACCAACAATGAGCAGTTCTTC
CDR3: CASSLYGETNNEQFF